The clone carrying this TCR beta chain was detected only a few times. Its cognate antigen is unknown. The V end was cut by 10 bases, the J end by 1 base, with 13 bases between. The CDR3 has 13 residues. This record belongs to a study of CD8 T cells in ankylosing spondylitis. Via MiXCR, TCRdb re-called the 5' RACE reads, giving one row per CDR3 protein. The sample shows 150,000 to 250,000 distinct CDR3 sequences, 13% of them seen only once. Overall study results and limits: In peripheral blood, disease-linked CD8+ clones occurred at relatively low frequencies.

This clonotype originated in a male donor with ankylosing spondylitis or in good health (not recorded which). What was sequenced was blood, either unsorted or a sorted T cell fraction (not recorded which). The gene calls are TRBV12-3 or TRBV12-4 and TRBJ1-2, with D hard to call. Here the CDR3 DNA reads TGTGCCACCCTGGGCGGATTTAACTATGGCTACACCTTC. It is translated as CATLGGFNYGYTF.